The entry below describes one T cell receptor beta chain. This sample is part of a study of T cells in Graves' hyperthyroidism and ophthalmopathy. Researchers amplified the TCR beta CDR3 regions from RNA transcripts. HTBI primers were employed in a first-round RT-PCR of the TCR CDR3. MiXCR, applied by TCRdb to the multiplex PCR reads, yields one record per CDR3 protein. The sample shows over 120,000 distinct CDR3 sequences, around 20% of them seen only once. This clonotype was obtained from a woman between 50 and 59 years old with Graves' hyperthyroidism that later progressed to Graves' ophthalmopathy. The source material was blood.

For the CDR3, the DNA is TGTGCCAGCAGCTTATTTCCCAGGGCGAACACTGAAGCTTTCTTT. It translates to CASSLFPRANTEAFF. V usage is TRBV11-1 and J usage is TRBJ1-1; maybe TRBD1 (5 bases). CDR1 is SGHAT, CDR2 FQDESV, per germline (reference sequence). Trimming left V 2 bases short and J 1 base short, with 11 bases between. The CDR3 has 15 amino acids.